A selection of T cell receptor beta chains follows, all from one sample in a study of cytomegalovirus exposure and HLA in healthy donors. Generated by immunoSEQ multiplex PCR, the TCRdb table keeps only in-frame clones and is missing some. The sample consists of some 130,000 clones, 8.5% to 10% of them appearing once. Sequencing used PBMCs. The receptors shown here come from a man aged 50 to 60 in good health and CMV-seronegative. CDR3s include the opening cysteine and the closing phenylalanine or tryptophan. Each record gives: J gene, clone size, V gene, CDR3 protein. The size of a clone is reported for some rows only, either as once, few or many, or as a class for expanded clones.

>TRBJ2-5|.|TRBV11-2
CASSQGHQETQYF
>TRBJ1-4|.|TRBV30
CAWSPSRGATNEKLFF
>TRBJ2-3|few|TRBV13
CASSRIAGRPTDTQYF
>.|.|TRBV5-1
CASSFSGGADEQYF
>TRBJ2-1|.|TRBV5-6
CASSLEVGGFSSEQFF
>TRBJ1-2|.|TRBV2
CASSRTSNGYTF
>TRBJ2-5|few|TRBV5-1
CASSLNPSGEQETQYF
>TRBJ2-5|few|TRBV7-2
CASSLGSLPPQETQYF
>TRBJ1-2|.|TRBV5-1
CASSWTGGAKPIDGYTF
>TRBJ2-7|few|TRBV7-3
CASSPDRGPYEQYF
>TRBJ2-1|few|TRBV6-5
CASGQPGSPHNEQFF
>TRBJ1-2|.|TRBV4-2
CASRDIGLGGYTF
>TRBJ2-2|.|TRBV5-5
CASSSDRVGVTGELFF
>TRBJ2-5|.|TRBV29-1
CSVESRASGLPEDQYF
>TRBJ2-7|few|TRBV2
CASEQASREQYF
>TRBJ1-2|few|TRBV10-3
CAINRGTGGSYGYTF
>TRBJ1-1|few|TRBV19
CASSMAQGARGTEAFF
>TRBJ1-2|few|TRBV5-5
CASSLGAGTGYGYTF
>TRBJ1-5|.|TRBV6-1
CASSEAGRSNQPQHF
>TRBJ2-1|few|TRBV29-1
CSVEGLKEQFF
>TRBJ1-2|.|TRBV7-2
CASSLSGGQGGGYTF
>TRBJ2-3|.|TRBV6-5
CASKRGGTDTQYF
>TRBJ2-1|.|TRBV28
CAGGRPHAGEEQFF
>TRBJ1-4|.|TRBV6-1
CASSEVQVNEKLFF
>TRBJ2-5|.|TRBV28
CASCGSGRAWETQYF
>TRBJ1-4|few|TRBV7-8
CASSISRDRVVEKLFF
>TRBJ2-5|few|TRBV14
CASSPGGGRETQYF
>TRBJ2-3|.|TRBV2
CASSEIGRTDTQYF
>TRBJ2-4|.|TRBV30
CAWRPGLAGVVIQYF
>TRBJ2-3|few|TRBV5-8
CASSPRSSTDTQYF
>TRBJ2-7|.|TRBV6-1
CASGSRGQTYEQYF
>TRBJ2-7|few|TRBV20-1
CSARVGYEQYF